Shown below are 2 T cell receptor beta chains from a single sample sequenced in a study of T cell repertoires in cytomegalovirus infection (dated by TCRdb to 2018 to 2020). The sequencer was an Illumina HiSeq 1500. The raw public data were reprocessed by TCRdb itself: fastp quality trimming at Q25, MiXCR clonotype calling, in-frame beta chains only. Every entry covers one CDR3 protein and lists the most common genes and DNA from its rows. The sample profile shows a few hundred thousand distinct CDR3 sequences; 9% to 9.5% of them were found once. Around 4% of the sample is held by the ten biggest clonotypes. Sequencing was done on a sample of PBMCs. These receptors all come from a human donor in good health (CMV status not recorded). Some clones in this sample may be carry-over from other donors' samples.

The chain uses TRBV7-2 and TRBJ2-2; 13 nucleotides agree with TRBD2. Trimming cost V 5 bases and J 4 bases; bases outside gene matches: 7. Germline V gene lookup returns CDR1 SGHTA and CDR2 FQGNSA. The CDR3 is made up of 17 amino acids. Here the CDR3 reads CASSPRTSGSLTGELFF. CDR3 DNA: TGTGCCAGCAGCCCACGGACTAGCGGGAGCCTCACCGGGGAGCTGTTTTTT.

The sample holds many counts of this clonotype. The chain uses TRBV25-1 and TRBJ2-1; D uncertain. CDR1 and CDR2 from the germline V gene are MGHDK and SYGVNS. V shed 2 bases and J shed 10 bases, with 12 bases lying between them. The CDR3 extends over 13 amino acids. The CDR3 region is CASSELGPAEQFF. CDR3 nucleotide sequence: TGTGCCAGCAGTGAACTCGGGCCTGCAGAGCAGTTCTTC.